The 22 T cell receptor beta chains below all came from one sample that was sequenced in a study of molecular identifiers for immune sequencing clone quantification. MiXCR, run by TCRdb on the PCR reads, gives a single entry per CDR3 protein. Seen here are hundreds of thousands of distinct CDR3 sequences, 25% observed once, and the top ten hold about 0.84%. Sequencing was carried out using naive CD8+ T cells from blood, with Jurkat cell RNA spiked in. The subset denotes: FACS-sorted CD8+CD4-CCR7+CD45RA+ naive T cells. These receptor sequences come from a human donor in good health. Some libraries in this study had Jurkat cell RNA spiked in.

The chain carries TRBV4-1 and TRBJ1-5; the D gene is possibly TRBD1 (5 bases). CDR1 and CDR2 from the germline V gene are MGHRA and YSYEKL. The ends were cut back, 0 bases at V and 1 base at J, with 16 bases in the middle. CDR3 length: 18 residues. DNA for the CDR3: TGCGCCAGCAGCCAAGATCTTTGGGCAGGGTTCAGCAATCAGCCCCAGCATTTT. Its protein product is CASSQDLWAGFSNQPQHF.

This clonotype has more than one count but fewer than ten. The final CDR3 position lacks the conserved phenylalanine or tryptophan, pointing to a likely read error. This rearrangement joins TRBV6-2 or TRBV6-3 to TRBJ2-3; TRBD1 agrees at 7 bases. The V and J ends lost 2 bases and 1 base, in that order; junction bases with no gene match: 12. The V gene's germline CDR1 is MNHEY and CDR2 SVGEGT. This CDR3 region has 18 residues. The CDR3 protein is CASSYGLDRAGGTDTQYL. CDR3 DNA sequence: TGTGCCAGCAGTTACGGGCTTGACAGGGCAGGCGGCACAGATACGCAGTATCTT.

The CDR3 nucleotides are TGTGCCAGCGGCGCCGACCTACTAGCCCACGAGCAGTACTTC. Its protein product is CASGADLLAHEQYF. The V and J genes are TRBV9 and TRBJ2-7; D perhaps matches TRBD2 (6 bases). The germline CDR1 and CDR2 sequences are SGDLS and YYNGEE. CDR3 length: 14 amino acids. Deletions cut 7 bases from V and 5 bases from J, with 19 bases between.

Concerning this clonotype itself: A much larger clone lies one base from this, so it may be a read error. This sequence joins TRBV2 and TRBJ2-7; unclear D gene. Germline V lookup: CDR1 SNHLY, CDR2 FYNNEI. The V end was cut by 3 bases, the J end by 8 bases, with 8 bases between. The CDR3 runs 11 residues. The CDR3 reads CASSECWQQYF. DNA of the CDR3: TGTGCCAGCAGTGAGTGTTGGCAGCAGTACTTC.

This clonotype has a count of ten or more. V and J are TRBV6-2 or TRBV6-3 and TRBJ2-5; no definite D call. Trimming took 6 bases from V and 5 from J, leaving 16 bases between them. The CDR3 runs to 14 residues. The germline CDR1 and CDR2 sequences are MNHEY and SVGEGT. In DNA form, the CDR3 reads TGTGCCAGCAGCCCCTTTACTCGGCCGGAGACCCAGTACTTC. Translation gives CASSPFTRPETQYF.

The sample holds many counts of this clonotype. CDR3 nucleotides: TGCGCCAGCAGCCAAGAATTCAGGACAGGGCTAGATGGCTACACCTTC. Encoded protein: CASSQEFRTGLDGYTF. This chain links TRBV4-1 with TRBJ1-2; 8 nucleotides align to TRBD1. The CDR3 extends over 16 amino acids. V lost 0 bases, J lost 6 bases, and 9 bases stayed unmatched. Germline V gene sequence: CDR1 MGHRA, CDR2 YSYEKL.

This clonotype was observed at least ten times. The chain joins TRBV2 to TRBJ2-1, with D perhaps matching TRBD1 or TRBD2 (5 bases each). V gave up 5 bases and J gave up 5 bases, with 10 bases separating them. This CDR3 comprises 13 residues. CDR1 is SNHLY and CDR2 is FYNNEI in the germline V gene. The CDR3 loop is CASSPGPHNEQFF. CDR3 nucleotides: TGTGCCAGCAGTCCGGGACCCCACAATGAGCAGTTCTTC.

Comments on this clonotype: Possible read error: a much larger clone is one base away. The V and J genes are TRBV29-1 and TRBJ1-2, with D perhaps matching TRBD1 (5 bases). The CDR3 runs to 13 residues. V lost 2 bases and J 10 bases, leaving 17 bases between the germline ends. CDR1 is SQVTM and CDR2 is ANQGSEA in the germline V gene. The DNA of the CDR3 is TGCAGCGTTGAACCCCTCAGGGTTCCTGACTACACCTTC. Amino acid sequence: CSVEPLRVPDYTF. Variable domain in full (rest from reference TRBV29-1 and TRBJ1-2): SAVISQKPSRDICQRGTSLTIQCQVDSQVTMMFWYRQQPGQSLTLIATANQGSEATYESGFVIDKFPISRPNLTFSTLTVSNMSPEDSSIYLCSVEPLRVPDYTFGSGTRLTVV.

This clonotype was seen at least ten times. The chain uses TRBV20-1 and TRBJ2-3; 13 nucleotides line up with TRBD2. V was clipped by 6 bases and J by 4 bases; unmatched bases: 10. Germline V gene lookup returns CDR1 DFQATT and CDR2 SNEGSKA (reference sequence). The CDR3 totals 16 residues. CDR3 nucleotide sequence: TGCAGTGCCTGGACTAGCGGGAGTCGGGGCGCAGATACGCAGTATTTT. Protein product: CSAWTSGSRGADTQYF.

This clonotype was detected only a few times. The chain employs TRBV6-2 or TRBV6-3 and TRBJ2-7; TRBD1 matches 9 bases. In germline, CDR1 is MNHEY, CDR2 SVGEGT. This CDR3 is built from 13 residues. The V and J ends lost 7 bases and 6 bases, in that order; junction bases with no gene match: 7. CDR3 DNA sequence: TGTGCCAGCACCGGGGACAGGGCCGGCGAGCAGTACTTC. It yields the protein CASTGDRAGEQYF.

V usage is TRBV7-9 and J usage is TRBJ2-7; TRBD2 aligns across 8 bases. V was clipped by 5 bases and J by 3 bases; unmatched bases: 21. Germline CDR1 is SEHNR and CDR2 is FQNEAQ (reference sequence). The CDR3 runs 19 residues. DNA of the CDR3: TGTGCCAGCAGCCCACGGGAATCGTCACGGACTAGCCTAATCTACGAGCAGTACTTC. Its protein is CASSPRESSRTSLIYEQYF.

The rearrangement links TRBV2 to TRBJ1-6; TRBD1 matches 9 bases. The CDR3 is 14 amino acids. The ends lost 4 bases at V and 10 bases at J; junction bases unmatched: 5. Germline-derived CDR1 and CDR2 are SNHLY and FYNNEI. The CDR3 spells CASSATGGISPLHF. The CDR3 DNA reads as TGTGCCAGCAGTGCGACAGGGGGTATCTCACCCCTCCACTTT.

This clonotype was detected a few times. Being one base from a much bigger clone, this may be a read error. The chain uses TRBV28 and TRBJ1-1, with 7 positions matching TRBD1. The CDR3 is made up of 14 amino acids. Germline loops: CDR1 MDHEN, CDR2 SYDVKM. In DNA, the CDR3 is TGTGCCAGCGGTTTATACGGGACAGTCACTGAAGCTTTCTTT. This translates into CASGLYGTVTEAFF.

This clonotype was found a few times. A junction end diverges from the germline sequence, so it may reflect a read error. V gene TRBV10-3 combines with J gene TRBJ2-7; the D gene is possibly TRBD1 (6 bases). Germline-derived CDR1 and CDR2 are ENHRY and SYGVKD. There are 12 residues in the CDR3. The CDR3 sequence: CAISEFNREQYF. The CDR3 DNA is TGTGCCATCAGTGAGTTCAACAGGGAGCAGTACTTT.

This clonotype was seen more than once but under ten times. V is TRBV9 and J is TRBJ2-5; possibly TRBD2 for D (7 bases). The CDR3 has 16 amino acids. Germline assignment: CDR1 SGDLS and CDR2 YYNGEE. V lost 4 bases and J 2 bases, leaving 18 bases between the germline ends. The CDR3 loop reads CASSSEGGGNQETQYF. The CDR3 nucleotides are TGTGCCAGCAGCTCCGAGGGGGGGGGAAATCAAGAGACCCAGTACTTC.

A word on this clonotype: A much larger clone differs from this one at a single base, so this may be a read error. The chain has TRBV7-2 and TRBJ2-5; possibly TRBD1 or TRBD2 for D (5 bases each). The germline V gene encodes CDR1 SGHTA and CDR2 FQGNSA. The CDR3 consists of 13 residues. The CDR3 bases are TGTGCCAGCAGCTACGGGGACCAAGAGGCCCAGTACTTC. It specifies CASSYGDQEAQYF.

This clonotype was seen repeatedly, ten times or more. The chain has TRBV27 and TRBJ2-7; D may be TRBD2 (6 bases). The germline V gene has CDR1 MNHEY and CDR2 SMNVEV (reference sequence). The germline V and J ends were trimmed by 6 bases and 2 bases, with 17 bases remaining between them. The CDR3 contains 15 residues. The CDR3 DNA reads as TGTGCCAGCAGCCCGGACCCGGAGGGGCCCTACGAGCAGTACTTC. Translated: CASSPDPEGPYEQYF.

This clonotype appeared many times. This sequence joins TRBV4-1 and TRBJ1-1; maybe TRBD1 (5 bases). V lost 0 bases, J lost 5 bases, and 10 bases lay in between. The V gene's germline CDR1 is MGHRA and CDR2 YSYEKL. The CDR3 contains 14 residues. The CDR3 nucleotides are TGCGCCAGCAGCCAAGAATGGGGCCTGACTGAAGCTTTCTTT. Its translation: CASSQEWGLTEAFF.

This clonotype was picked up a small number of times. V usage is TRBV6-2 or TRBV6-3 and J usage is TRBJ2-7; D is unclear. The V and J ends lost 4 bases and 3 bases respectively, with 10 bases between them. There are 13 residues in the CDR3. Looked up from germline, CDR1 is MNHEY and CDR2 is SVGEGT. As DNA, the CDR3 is TGTGCCAGCAGTTTAACAGTCGGCTACGAGCAGTACTTC. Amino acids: CASSLTVGYEQYF.

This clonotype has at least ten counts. The CDR3 spells CASSTMVRITDTQYF. The CDR3 DNA is TGTGCCAGCAGCACCATGGTCAGGATCACAGATACGCAGTATTTT. The chain joins TRBV7-9 to TRBJ2-3; D unclear. Deletions cut 5 bases from V and 2 bases from J, with 14 bases between. From germline, CDR1 is SEHNR and CDR2 FQNEAQ (reference sequence). This CDR3 has 15 residues.

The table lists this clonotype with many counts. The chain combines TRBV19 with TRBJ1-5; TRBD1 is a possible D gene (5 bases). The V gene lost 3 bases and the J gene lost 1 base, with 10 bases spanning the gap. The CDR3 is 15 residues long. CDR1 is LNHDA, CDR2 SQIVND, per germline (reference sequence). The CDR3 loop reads CASSMDWGSNQPQHF. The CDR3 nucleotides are TGTGCCAGTAGTATGGATTGGGGGAGCAATCAGCCCCAGCATTTT.

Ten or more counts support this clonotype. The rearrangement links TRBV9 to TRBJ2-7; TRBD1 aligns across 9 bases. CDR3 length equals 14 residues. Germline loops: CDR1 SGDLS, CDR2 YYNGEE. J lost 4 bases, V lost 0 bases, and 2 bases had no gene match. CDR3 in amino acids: CASSVGGTGYEQYF. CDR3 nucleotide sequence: TGTGCCAGCAGCGTAGGCGGGACAGGGTACGAGCAGTACTTC.